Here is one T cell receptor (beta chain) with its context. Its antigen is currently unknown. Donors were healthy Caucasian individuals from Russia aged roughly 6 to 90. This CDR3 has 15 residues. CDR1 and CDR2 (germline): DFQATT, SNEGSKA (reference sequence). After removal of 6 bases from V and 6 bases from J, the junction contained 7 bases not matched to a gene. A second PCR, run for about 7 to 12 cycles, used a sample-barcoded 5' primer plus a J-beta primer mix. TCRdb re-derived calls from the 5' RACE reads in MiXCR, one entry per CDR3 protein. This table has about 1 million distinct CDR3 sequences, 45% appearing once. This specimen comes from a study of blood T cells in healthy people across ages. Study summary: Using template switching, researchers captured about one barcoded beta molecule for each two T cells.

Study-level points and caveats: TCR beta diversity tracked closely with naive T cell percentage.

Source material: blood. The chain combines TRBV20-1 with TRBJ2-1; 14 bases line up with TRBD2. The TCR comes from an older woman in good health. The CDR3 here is CSAPGLAGVSNEQFF. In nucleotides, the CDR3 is TGCAGTGCCCCGGGACTAGCGGGAGTTAGCAATGAGCAGTTCTTC.